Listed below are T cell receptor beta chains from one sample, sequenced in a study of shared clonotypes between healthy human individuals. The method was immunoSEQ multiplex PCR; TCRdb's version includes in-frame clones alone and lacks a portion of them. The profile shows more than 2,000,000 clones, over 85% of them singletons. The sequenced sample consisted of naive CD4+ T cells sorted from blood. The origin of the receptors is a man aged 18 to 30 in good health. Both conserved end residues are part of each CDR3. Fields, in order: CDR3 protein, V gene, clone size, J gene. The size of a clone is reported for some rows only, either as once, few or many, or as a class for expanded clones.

CDR3 protein: CASSSAGAISGNTIYF
V gene: TRBV19
clone size: .
J gene: TRBJ1-3

CDR3 protein: CASSSWPTGSEQYF
V gene: TRBV7-2
clone size: .
J gene: TRBJ2-7

CDR3 protein: CASSLGGQGAGQPQHF
V gene: TRBV27
clone size: .
J gene: TRBJ1-5

CDR3 protein: CASSIRTSQGHNEQFF
V gene: TRBV19
clone size: .
J gene: TRBJ2-1

CDR3 protein: CASSTMMAGGSTNEQFF
V gene: TRBV18
clone size: once
J gene: TRBJ2-1

CDR3 protein: CASTTGGANTGELFF
V gene: TRBV7-2
clone size: .
J gene: TRBJ2-2

CDR3 protein: CSVVYMGTQETQYF
V gene: TRBV29-1
clone size: .
J gene: TRBJ2-5

CDR3 protein: CASSLGLAGAPGRNIQYF
V gene: TRBV4-1
clone size: .
J gene: TRBJ2-4

CDR3 protein: CASSEGNQPPGYTF
V gene: TRBV2
clone size: .
J gene: TRBJ1-2

CDR3 protein: CASSLGHSYEQYF
V gene: TRBV11-2
clone size: once
J gene: TRBJ2-7

CDR3 protein: CASSLAGEQFF
V gene: TRBV10-2
clone size: once
J gene: TRBJ2-1

CDR3 protein: CASSGHPVRPDTQYF
V gene: TRBV10-2
clone size: .
J gene: TRBJ2-3

CDR3 protein: CASSSRDSLSGANVLTF
V gene: TRBV7-2
clone size: .
J gene: TRBJ2-6

CDR3 protein: CASSPPVDYGYTF
V gene: TRBV18
clone size: .
J gene: TRBJ1-2

CDR3 protein: CASSQWGKETQYF
V gene: TRBV16
clone size: .
J gene: TRBJ2-5

CDR3 protein: CASSSRDSYTGELFF
V gene: TRBV7-2
clone size: .
J gene: TRBJ2-2

CDR3 protein: CASSQLPGAKNIQYF
V gene: TRBV14
clone size: once
J gene: TRBJ2-4

CDR3 protein: CASSFAENTEAFF
V gene: TRBV7-9
clone size: .
J gene: TRBJ1-1

CDR3 protein: CASSDQGGTNEKLFF
V gene: TRBV25-1
clone size: .
J gene: TRBJ1-4

CDR3 protein: CASSVRLISGANVLTF
V gene: TRBV5-6
clone size: .
J gene: TRBJ2-6

CDR3 protein: CASSPPIPDTQYF
V gene: TRBV18
clone size: .
J gene: TRBJ2-3

CDR3 protein: CASRVRITGELFF
V gene: TRBV2
clone size: .
J gene: TRBJ2-2

CDR3 protein: CASWDRGKGELFF
V gene: TRBV10-2
clone size: .
J gene: TRBJ2-2

CDR3 protein: CASSPWGQGPSYEQYF
V gene: TRBV5-1
clone size: .
J gene: TRBJ2-7

CDR3 protein: CASSMGQGRSQPQHF
V gene: TRBV19
clone size: .
J gene: TRBJ1-5

CDR3 protein: CAWSDTDQPQHF
V gene: TRBV30
clone size: few
J gene: TRBJ1-5

CDR3 protein: CASSQDGGGDYGYTF
V gene: TRBV4-3
clone size: .
J gene: TRBJ1-2

CDR3 protein: CASSMEGARETQYF
V gene: TRBV19
clone size: .
J gene: TRBJ2-5

CDR3 protein: CASSPTGLGREKLFF
V gene: TRBV18
clone size: .
J gene: TRBJ1-4

CDR3 protein: CASSLSGTSATDTQYF
V gene: TRBV5-1
clone size: .
J gene: TRBJ2-3

CDR3 protein: CASSPFGSAEAFF
V gene: TRBV18
clone size: .
J gene: TRBJ1-1

CDR3 protein: CASSSRTGTSVSTDTQYF
V gene: TRBV7-2
clone size: .
J gene: TRBJ2-3

CDR3 protein: CASSGPRQGLYGYTF
V gene: TRBV11-2
clone size: .
J gene: TRBJ1-2

CDR3 protein: CASSAYAGGGLNYEQYF
V gene: TRBV18
clone size: .
J gene: TRBJ2-7

CDR3 protein: CAIRKGDTQYF
V gene: TRBV10-3
clone size: .
J gene: TRBJ2-3

CDR3 protein: CASRGGAGGRSEQYF
V gene: TRBV25-1
clone size: .
J gene: TRBJ2-7

CDR3 protein: CASSPEGETQYF
V gene: TRBV18
clone size: .
J gene: TRBJ2-5

CDR3 protein: CASSPGTGGSYEQYF
V gene: TRBV11-2
clone size: .
J gene: TRBJ2-7

CDR3 protein: CASSLVTGDLYTEAFF
V gene: TRBV5-1
clone size: .
J gene: TRBJ1-1

CDR3 protein: CASSSSTGVGTEQFF
V gene: TRBV6-1
clone size: .
J gene: TRBJ2-1

CDR3 protein: CASSLGRGSADTQYF
V gene: TRBV28
clone size: .
J gene: TRBJ2-3

CDR3 protein: CASSSQRDGELFF
V gene: TRBV5-1
clone size: .
J gene: TRBJ2-2

CDR3 protein: CASVGLGGATIYF
V gene: TRBV6-1
clone size: .
J gene: TRBJ1-3

CDR3 protein: CASSSGAGGTTDTQYF
V gene: TRBV5-1
clone size: .
J gene: TRBJ2-3

CDR3 protein: CASSAGTATGNTIYF
V gene: TRBV2
clone size: .
J gene: TRBJ1-3

CDR3 protein: CASSFRQGQGVETQYF
V gene: TRBV5-6
clone size: .
J gene: TRBJ2-5

CDR3 protein: CASSLAAGSGETQYF
V gene: TRBV7-2
clone size: .
J gene: TRBJ2-5

CDR3 protein: CASSLGGSRDEQFF
V gene: TRBV7-9
clone size: .
J gene: TRBJ2-1

CDR3 protein: CASSFGLTSTDTQYF
V gene: TRBV7-9
clone size: .
J gene: TRBJ2-3

CDR3 protein: CASSLDRAYEQYF
V gene: TRBV5-1
clone size: few
J gene: TRBJ2-7